The clone carrying this TCR beta chain came up a few times. What it recognizes is unknown. The data were obtained in a study of beta chain features in type 1 diabetes. CDR1 is SGHTA and CDR2 is FQGNSA in the germline V gene. V was trimmed by 6 bases and J by 4 bases, leaving 15 bases between them. The CDR3 length is 14 residues. The study's findings and limits: Shorter TCRB CDR3s, moderately but significantly so, were found in Type 1 diabetes patients in all four CD4+ subsets.

Reverse transcribing all isolated RNA meant expressed TCRB transcripts were sequenced. TCRdb keeps only in-frame clones here, not all; method: immunoSEQ multiplex PCR. The sample includes hundreds of thousands of clones, over 11% of them seen just once. The V and J genes are TRBV7-2 and TRBJ1-2; no reliable D call. The sample comprised naive CD4+ T cells from blood. The source is a man between 18 and 29 years old with type 1 diabetes. The CDR3 nucleotides are TGTGCCAGCAGTTACACCGGGGAACCCTATGGCTACACCTTC. It codes for CASSYTGEPYGYTF.